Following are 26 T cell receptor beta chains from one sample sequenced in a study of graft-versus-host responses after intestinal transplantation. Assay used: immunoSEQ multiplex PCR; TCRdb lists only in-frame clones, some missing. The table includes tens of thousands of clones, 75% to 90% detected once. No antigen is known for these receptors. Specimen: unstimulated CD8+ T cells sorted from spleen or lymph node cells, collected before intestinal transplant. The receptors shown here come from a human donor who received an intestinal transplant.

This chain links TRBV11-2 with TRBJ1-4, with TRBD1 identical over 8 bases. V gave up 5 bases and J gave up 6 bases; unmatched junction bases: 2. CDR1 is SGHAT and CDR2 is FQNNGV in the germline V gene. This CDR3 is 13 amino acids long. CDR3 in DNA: TGTGCCAGCAGCGAGACAGGGGATGAAAAACTGTTTTTT. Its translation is CASSETGDEKLFF.

The CDR3 DNA is TGTGCCAGCAGGATGGGACCGTCCGAAGAGACCCAGTACTTC. It encodes CASRMGPSEETQYF. V and J are TRBV7-3 and TRBJ2-5; possibly TRBD1 or TRBD2 for D (5 bases each). The V end lost 6 bases, the J end lost 3 bases, and 14 bases lay between the germline ends. This CDR3 is built from 14 residues. Germline CDR1 and CDR2: SGHTA and FQGTGA.

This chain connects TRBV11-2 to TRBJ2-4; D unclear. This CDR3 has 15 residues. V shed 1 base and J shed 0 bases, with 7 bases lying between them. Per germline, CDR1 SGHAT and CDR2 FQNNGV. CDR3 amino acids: CASSLGQIAKNIQYF. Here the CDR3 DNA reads TGTGCCAGCAGCTTAGGCCAGATAGCCAAAAACATTCAGTACTTC.

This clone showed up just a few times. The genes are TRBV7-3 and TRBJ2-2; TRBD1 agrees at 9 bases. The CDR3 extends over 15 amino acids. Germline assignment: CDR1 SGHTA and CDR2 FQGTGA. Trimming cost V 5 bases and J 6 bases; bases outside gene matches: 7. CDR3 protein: CASSLTGGGSGELFF. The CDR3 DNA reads TGTGCCAGCAGCCTCACAGGGGGCGGGTCCGGGGAGCTGTTTTTT.

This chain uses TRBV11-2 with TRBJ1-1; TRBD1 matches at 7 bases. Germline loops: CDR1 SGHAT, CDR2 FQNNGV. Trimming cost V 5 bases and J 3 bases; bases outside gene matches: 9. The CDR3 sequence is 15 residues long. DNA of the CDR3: TGTGCCAGCAGCCCACTAGGGGGCGAGGACACTGAAGCTTTCTTT. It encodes CASSPLGGEDTEAFF.

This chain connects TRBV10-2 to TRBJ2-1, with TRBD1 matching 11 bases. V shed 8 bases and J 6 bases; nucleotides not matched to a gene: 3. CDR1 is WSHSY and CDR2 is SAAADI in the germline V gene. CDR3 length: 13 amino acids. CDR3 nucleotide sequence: TGCGCCAGCGAAGGGACAGGGGGCAATGAGCAGTTCTTC. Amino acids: CASEGTGGNEQFF.

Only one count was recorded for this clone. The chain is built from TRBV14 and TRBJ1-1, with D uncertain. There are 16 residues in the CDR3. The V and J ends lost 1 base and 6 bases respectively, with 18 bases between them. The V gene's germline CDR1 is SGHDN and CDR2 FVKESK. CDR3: CASSQAGTGSWPEAFF. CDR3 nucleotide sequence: TGTGCCAGCAGCCAAGCGGGAACCGGATCCTGGCCTGAAGCTTTCTTT. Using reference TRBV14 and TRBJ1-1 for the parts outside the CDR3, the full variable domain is EAGVTQFPSHSVIEKGQTVTLRCDPISGHDNLYWYRRVMGKEIKFLLHFVKESKQDESGMPNNRFLAERTGGTYSTLKVQPAELEDSGVYFCASSQAGTGSWPEAFFGQGTRLTVV.

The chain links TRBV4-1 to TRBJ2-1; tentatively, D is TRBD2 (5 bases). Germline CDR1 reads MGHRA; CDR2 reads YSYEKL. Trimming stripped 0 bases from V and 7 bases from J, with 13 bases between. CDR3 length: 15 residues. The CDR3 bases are TGCGCCAGCAGCCAAGATCGGCTTAGCGCGAATGAGCAGTTCTTC. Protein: CASSQDRLSANEQFF.

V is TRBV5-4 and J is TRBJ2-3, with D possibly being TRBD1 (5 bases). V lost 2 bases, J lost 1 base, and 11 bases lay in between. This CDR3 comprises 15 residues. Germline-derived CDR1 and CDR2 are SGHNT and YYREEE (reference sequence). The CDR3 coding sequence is TGTGCCAGCAGCTTTGTGCAGGGTCGCACAGATACGCAGTATTTT. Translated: CASSFVQGRTDTQYF. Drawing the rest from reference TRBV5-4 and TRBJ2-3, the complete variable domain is ETGVTQSPTHLIKTRGQQVTLRCSSQSGHNTVSWYQQALGQGPQFIFQYYREEENGRGNFPPRFSGLQFPNYSSELNVNALELDDSALYLCASSFVQGRTDTQYFGPGTRLTVL.

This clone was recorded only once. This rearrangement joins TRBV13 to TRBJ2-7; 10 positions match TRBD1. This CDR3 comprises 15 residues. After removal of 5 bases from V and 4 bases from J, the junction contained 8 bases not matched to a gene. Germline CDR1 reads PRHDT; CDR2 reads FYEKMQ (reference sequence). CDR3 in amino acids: CASSATGTGVYEQYF. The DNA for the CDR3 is TGTGCCAGCAGCGCTACCGGGACAGGGGTATACGAGCAGTACTTC.

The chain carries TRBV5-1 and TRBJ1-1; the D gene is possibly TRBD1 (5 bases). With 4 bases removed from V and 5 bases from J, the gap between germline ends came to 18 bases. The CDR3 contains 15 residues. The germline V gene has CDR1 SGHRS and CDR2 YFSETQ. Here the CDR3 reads CASSPRGGGGTEAFF. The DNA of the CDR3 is TGCGCCAGCAGCCCTCGGGGGGGAGGAGGAACTGAAGCTTTCTTT.

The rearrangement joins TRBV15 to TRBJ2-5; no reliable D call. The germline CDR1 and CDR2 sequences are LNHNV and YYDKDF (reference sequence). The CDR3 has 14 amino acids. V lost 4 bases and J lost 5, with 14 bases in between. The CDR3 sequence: CATSIERVSETQYF. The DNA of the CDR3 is TGTGCCACCAGCATCGAACGGGTATCCGAGACCCAGTACTTC.

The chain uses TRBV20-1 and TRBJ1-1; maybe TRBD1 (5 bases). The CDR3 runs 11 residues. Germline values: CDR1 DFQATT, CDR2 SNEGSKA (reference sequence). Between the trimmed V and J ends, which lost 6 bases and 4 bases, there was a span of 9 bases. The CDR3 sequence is CSADRFTEAFF. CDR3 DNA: TGCAGTGCCGACAGATTCACTGAAGCTTTCTTT.

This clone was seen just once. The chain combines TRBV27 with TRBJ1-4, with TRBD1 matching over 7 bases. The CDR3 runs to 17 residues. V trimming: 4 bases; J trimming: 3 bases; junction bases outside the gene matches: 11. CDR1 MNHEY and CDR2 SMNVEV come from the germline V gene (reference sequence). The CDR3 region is CASSSDRVGQANEKLFF. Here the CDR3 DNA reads TGTGCCAGCAGTTCAGACAGGGTGGGACAAGCTAATGAAAAACTGTTTTTT.

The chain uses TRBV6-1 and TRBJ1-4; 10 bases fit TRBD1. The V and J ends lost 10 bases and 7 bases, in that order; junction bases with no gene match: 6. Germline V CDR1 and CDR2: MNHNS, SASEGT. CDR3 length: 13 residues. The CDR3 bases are TGTGCCATCAGCGACAGGGGGCCTGAAAAACTGTTTTTT. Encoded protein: CAISDRGPEKLFF.

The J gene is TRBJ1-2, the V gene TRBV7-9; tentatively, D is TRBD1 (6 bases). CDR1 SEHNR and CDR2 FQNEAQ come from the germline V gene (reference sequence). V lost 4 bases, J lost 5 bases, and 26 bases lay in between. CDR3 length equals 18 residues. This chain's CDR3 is CASSSSGYAGPQGYGYTF. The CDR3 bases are TGTGCCAGCAGCTCGTCTGGGTATGCAGGACCGCAGGGGTATGGCTACACCTTC.

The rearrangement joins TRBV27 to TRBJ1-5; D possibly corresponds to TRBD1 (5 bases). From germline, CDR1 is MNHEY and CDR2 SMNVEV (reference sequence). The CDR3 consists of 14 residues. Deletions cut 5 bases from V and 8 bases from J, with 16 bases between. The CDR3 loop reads CASSGVGGYEPQHF. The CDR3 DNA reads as TGTGCCAGCAGTGGGGTGGGGGGATACGAGCCCCAGCATTTT.

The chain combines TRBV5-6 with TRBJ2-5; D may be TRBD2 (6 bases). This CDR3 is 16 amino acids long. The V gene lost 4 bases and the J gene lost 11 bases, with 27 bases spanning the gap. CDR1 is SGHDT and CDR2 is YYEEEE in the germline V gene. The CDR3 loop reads CASSPSKGLYFREQYF. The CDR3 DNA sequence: TGTGCCAGCAGCCCGTCCAAAGGCCTCTATTTTCGGGAGCAGTACTTC.

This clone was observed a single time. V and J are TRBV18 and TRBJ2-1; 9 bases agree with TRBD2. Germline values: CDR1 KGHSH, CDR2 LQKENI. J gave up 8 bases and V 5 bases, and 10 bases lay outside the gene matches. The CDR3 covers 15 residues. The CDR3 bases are TGTGCCAGCTCAAATAGCGGGAGAGGTTTCCATGAGCAGTTCTTC. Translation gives CASSNSGRGFHEQFF. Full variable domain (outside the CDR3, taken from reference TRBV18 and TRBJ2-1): NAGVMQNPRHLVRRRGQEARLRCSPMKGHSHVYWYRQLPEEGLKFMVYLQKENIIDESGMPKERFSAEFPKEGPSILRIQQVVRGDSAAYFCASSNSGRGFHEQFFGPGTRLTVL.

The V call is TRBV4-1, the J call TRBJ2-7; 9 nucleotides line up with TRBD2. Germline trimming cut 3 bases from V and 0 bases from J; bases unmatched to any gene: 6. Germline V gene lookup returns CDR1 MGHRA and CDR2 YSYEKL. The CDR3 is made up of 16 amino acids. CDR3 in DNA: TGCGCCAGCAGCCAGGAGGGACTAGCACTCTCCTACGAGCAGTACTTC. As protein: CASSQEGLALSYEQYF.

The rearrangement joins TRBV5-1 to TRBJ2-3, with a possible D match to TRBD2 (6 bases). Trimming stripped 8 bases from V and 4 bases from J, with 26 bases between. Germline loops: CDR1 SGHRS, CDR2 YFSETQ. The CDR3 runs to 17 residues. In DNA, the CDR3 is TGCGCCAGTTACCCCTGGACGGGGTCCCGGAGGGCAGATACGCAGTATTTT. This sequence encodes CASYPWTGSRRADTQYF.

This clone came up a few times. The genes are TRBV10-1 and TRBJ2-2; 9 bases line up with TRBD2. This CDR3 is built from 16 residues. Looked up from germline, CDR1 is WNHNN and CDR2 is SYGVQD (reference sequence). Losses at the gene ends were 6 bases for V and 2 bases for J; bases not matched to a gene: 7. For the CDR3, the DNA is TGCGCCAGCAGCCCCCGACTAGCGGCCAACACCGGGGAGCTGTTTTTT. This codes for CASSPRLAANTGELFF.

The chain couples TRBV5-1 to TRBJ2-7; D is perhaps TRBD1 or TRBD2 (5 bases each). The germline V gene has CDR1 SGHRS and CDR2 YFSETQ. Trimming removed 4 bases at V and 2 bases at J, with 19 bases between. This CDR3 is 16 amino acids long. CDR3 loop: CASSHPGRHHPYEQYF. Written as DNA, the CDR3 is TGCGCCAGCAGCCACCCGGGGCGCCACCACCCCTACGAGCAGTACTTC. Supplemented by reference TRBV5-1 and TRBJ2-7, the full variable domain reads KAGVTQTPRYLIKTRGQQVTLSCSPISGHRSVSWYQQTPGQGLQFLFEYFSETQRNKGNFPGRFSGRQFSNSRSEMNVSTLELGDSALYLCASSHPGRHHPYEQYFGPGTRLTVT.

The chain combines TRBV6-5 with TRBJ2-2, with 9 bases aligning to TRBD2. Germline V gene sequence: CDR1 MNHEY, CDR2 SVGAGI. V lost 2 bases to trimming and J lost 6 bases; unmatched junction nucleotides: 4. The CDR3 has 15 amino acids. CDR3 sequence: CASSYGAGGAGELFF. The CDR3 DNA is TGTGCCAGCAGTTACGGAGCGGGAGGAGCCGGGGAGCTGTTTTTT.

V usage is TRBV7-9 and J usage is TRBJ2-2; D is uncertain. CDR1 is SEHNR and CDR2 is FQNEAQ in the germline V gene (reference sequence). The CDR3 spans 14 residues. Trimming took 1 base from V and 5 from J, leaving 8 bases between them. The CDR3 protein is CASSLGASTGELFF. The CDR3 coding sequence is TGTGCCAGCAGCTTAGGGGCCAGTACCGGGGAGCTGTTTTTT.

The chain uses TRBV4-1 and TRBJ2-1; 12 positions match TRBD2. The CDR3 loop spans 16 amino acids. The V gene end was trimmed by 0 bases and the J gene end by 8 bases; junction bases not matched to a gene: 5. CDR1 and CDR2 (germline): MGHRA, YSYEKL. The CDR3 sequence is CASSQDGTSGSDEQFF. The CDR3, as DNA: TGCGCCAGCAGCCAAGATGGGACTAGCGGGTCCGATGAGCAGTTCTTC.